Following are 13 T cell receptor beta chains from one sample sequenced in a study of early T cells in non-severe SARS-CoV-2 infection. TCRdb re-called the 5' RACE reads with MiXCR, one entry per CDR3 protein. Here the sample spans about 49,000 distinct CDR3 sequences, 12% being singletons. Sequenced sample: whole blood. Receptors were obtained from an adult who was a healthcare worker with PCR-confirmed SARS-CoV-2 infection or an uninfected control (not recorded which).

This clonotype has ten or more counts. CDR3 in DNA: TGCAGCGTTGAAGCAGCAGATGGTCAGGGGCCTTTCTCCTACGAGCAGTACTTC. Translation gives CSVEAADGQGPFSYEQYF. V and J are TRBV29-1 and TRBJ2-7; possible D gene TRBD1, 6 bases. Germline CDR1 and CDR2: SQVTM and ANQGSEA. The CDR3 covers 18 residues. Between the trimmed V and J ends, which lost 1 base and 0 bases, there was a span of 22 bases.

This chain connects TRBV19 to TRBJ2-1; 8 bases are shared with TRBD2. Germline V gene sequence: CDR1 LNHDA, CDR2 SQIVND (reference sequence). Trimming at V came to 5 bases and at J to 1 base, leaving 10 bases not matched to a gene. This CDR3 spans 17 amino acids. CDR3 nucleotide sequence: TGTGCCAGTAGTTTCCCGGGTAGCGGGACGTCCTACAATGAGCAGTTCTTC. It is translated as CASSFPGSGTSYNEQFF.

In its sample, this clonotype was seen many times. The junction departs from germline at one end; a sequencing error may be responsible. In DNA form, the CDR3 reads TGTGCTAGCAGCACGACTCCCTATCAAGAGACCCAGTACTTC. Its protein is CASSTTPYQETQYF. V usage is TRBV7-7 and J usage is TRBJ2-5, with unresolved D. The CDR3 has 14 residues. From germline, CDR1 is SSHAT and CDR2 FNYEAQ (reference sequence).

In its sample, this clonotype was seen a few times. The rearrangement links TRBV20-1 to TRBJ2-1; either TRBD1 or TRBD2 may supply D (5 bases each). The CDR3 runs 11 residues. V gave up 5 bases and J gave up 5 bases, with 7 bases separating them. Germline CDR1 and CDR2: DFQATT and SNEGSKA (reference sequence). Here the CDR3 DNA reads TGCAGTGCTGGGACCCACAATGAGCAGTTCTTC. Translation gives CSAGTHNEQFF.

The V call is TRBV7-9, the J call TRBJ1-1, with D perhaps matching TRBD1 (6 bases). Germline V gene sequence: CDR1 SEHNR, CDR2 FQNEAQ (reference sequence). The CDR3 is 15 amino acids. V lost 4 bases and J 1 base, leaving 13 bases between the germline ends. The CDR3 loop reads CASSSYREANTEAFF. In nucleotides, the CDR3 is TGTGCCAGCAGCTCCTACAGGGAGGCGAACACTGAAGCTTTCTTT.

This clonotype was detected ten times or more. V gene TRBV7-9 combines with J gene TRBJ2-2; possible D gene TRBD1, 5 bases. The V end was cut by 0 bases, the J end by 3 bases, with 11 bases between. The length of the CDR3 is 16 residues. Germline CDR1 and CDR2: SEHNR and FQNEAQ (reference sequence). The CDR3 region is CASSLAAGFYTGELFF. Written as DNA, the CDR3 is TGTGCCAGCAGCTTAGCGGCAGGGTTTTACACCGGGGAGCTGTTTTTT.

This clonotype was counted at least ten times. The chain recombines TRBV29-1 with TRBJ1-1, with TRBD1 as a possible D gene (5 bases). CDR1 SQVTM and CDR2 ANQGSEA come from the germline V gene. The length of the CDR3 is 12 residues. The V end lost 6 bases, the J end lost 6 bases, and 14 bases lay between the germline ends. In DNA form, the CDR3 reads TGCAGCGTGCAACAGGTTTATGCTGAAGCTTTCTTT. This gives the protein CSVQQVYAEAFF.

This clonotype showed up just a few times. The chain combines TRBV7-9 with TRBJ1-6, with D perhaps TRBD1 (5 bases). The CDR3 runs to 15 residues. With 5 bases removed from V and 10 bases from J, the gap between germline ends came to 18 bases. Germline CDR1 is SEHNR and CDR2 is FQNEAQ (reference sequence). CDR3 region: CASSPQGGAASPLHF. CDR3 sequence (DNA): TGTGCCAGCAGCCCCCAGGGAGGGGCCGCCTCACCCCTCCACTTT. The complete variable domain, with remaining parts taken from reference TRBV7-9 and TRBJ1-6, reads DTGVSQNPRHKITKRGQNVTFRCDPISEHNRLYWYRQTLGQGPEFLTYFQNEAQLEKSRLLSDRFSAERPKGSFSTLEIQRTEQGDSAMYLCASSPQGGAASPLHFGNGTRLTVT.

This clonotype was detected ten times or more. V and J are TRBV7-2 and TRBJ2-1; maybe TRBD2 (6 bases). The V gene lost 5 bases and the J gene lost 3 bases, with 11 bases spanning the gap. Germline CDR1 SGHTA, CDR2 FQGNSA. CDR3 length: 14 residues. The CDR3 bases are TGTGCCAGCAGCCCCATGGGACTCTACAATGAGCAGTTCTTC. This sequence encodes CASSPMGLYNEQFF.

The CDR3 loop reads CASSTRDRDVATNEKLFF. For the CDR3, the DNA is TGTGCCAGCAGCACCCGGGACAGGGACGTTGCAACTAATGAAAAACTGTTTTTT. The chain uses TRBV21-1 and TRBJ1-4; the D segment call TRBD1 is taken from the table without a DNA check. TRBV21-1 is labeled a pseudogene. The CDR3 is 18 residues long.

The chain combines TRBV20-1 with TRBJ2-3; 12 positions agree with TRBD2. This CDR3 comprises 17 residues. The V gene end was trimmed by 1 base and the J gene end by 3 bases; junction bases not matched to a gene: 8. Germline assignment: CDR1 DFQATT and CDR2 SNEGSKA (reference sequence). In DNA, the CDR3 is TGCAGTGCTAGAGGCCTAGCGGGAGGGCCGGTAACAGATACGCAGTATTTT. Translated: CSARGLAGGPVTDTQYF.

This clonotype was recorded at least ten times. The CDR3 region is CASSQERFQPQHF. Written as DNA, the CDR3 is TGTGCCAGCAGCCAGGAACGGTTTCAGCCCCAGCATTTT. The chain recombines TRBV7-9 with TRBJ1-5; D unclear. Germline V CDR1 and CDR2: SEHNR, FQNEAQ (reference sequence). CDR3 length: 13 amino acids. The V and J ends lost 5 bases and 6 bases respectively, with 11 bases between them.

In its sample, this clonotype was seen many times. In nucleotides, the CDR3 is TGTGCCAGCCTTGACAGGGAGGGCTATGGCTACACCTTC. This encodes CASLDREGYGYTF. This chain connects TRBV11-2 to TRBJ1-2, with TRBD1 identical over 7 bases. Trimming took 8 bases from V and 4 from J; bases not matched to a gene: 7. This CDR3 comprises 13 residues. Germline lookup yields CDR1 SGHAT and CDR2 FQNNGV.